The clone carrying this TCR beta chain was recorded at least ten times. Some clones are missing from TCRdb's copy, which holds only in-frame ones; the method was immunoSEQ multiplex PCR. The sample comprises about 200,000 clones, approximately 82% of which are singletons, and 4.5% to 7% rests with the top ten. This sample stems from a study of cytomegalovirus exposure and HLA in healthy donors. Germline V gives CDR1 SGHAT, CDR2 FQNNGV. Trimming removed 5 bases at V and 2 bases at J, with 13 bases between. The CDR3 totals 14 residues. The chain couples TRBV11-2 to TRBJ2-7, with D perhaps matching TRBD1 (6 bases). The sequence came from a woman under 30 in good health and CMV-seronegative. The sample was PBMCs. The CDR3 loop reads CASSPQDRTYEQYF. The CDR3 DNA reads as TGTGCCAGCAGCCCCCAGGACAGAACCTACGAGCAGTACTTC.